These 16 T cell receptor beta chains were sequenced from one sample in a study of T cells after yellow fever vaccination. TCRdb used MiXCR to reprocess the 5' RACE reads, holding one entry per CDR3 protein. The sample carries some 150,000 distinct CDR3 sequences, approximately 10% recorded once. The sequencing here drew on CD8+ T cells sorted from PBMCs, taken 15 days after the yellow fever booster vaccination. These receptors all stem from a man younger than 30 who received the YFV17D yellow fever vaccine.

This clonotype showed up just a few times. The gene calls are TRBV5-1 and TRBJ2-2, with D perhaps matching TRBD1 (6 bases). V was trimmed by 2 bases and J by 6 bases, leaving 11 bases between them. Per the germline V gene, CDR1 is SGHRS and CDR2 is YFSETQ. CDR3 length equals 14 residues. CDR3 nucleotide sequence: TGCGCCAGCAGCTTACTAGGGGGTCCCGGGGAGCTGTTTTTT. Translation gives CASSLLGGPGELFF.

This clonotype was observed a handful of times. The V call is TRBV9, the J call TRBJ2-3, with a tentative D call TRBD2 (5 bases). CDR3 length equals 16 residues. Trimming stripped 0 bases from V and 8 bases from J, with 19 bases between. Germline V gene sequence: CDR1 SGDLS, CDR2 YYNGEE. CDR3 DNA: TGTGCCAGCAGCGTAGGAACCCGGGGAGAGGTAATTACGCAGTATTTT. Its protein product is CASSVGTRGEVITQYF.

Ten or more counts support this clonotype. The chain joins TRBV6-6 to TRBJ1-2; 7 nucleotides agree with TRBD1. CDR3 length: 15 residues. V shed 7 bases and J 4 bases; nucleotides not matched to a gene: 12. Germline V gene data show CDR1 as MNHNY and CDR2 as SVGAGI (reference sequence). CDR3 nucleotides: TGTGCCAGCAAAAAAACCGGGACAGCCTCCTATGGCTACACCTTC. Encoded protein: CASKKTGTASYGYTF.

This clonotype was found a few times. The gene calls are TRBV7-8 and TRBJ1-6, with D unclear. The germline CDR1 and CDR2 sequences are SGHVS and FQNEAQ. This CDR3 has 18 residues. V was clipped by 1 base and J by 0 bases, with 13 bases between them. The CDR3 reads CASSLVRGESSYNSPLHF. The CDR3 region has the DNA TGTGCCAGCAGCTTAGTCCGGGGAGAGAGCTCCTATAATTCACCCCTCCACTTT. The variable domain in full, completed from reference TRBV7-8 and TRBJ1-6, reads GAGVSQSPRYKVAKRGQDVALRCDPISGHVSLFWYQQALGQGPEFLTYFQNEAQLDKSGLPSDRFFAERPEGSVSTLKIQRTQQEDSAVYLCASSLVRGESSYNSPLHFGNGTRLTVT.

This clonotype appeared a few times. J is TRBJ2-3 and V is TRBV27, with D possibly being TRBD2 (6 bases). V lost 6 bases and J lost 5, with 21 bases in between. Germline V lookup: CDR1 MNHEY, CDR2 SMNVEV (reference sequence). CDR3 size: 16 residues. The CDR3 sequence: CASRPGVAGSQDTQYF. The CDR3 DNA is TGTGCCAGCAGACCGGGGGTGGCGGGGTCCCAAGATACGCAGTATTTT.

In this sample, this clonotype turned up a few times. V gene TRBV20-1 combines with J gene TRBJ2-2; D gene ambiguous. The germline gives CDR1 DFQATT, CDR2 SNEGSKA (reference sequence). The CDR3 is made up of 12 amino acids. The germline V and J ends were trimmed by 3 bases and 3 bases, with 5 bases remaining between them. The CDR3 DNA reads TGCAGTGCTAGGAGAGACACCGGGGAGCTGTTTTTT. Protein product: CSARRDTGELFF.

The genes are TRBV27 and TRBJ1-4; weak D call: TRBD1 (5 bases). The germline CDR1 and CDR2 sequences are MNHEY and SMNVEV (reference sequence). Trimming took 1 base from V and 1 from J, leaving 13 bases between them. This CDR3 contains 17 residues. The CDR3: CASSLLSGRGTNEKLFF. DNA of the CDR3: TGTGCCAGCAGTTTATTGTCCGGAAGGGGAACTAATGAAAAACTGTTTTTT.

This clonotype was seen more than once but under ten times. The chain is built from TRBV12-3 or TRBV12-4 and TRBJ2-7, with D uncertain. The CDR3 consists of 14 residues. The V gene lost 6 bases and the J gene lost 0 bases, with 12 bases spanning the gap. The CDR3 DNA is TGTGCCAGCAGCTTTACTCTCTTCTCCTACGAGCAGTACTTC. Translation gives CASSFTLFSYEQYF.

This clonotype came up many times. This sequence joins TRBV6-1 and TRBJ2-6; D is ambiguous. Trimming took off 4 bases at V and 1 base at J, with 5 bases between the two ends. This CDR3 region has 14 residues. In germline, CDR1 is MNHNS, CDR2 SASEGT. CDR3 region: CASSVRSGANVLTF. The CDR3 nucleotides read TGTGCCAGCAGTGTTCGGTCTGGGGCCAACGTCCTGACTTTC.

There are many counts of this clonotype. The rearrangement joins TRBV4-2 to TRBJ2-5, with 14 bases aligning to TRBD2. Germline CDR1 and CDR2: LGHNA and YNFKEQ. There are 15 residues in the CDR3. The V gene end was trimmed by 3 bases and the J gene end by 4 bases; junction bases not matched to a gene: 1. CDR3 bases: TGTGCCAGCAGCCAGACTAGCGGGGGGGCAGAGACCCAGTACTTC. Translation gives CASSQTSGGAETQYF.

This clonotype occurred a few times. V and J are TRBV7-9 and TRBJ2-1, with D tentatively TRBD1 or TRBD2 (5 bases each). V lost 2 bases and J lost 0, with 14 bases in between. This CDR3 contains 17 residues. The germline V gene encodes CDR1 SEHNR and CDR2 FQNEAQ (reference sequence). The CDR3 DNA is TGTGCCAGCAGCTTATTCCTCGGGGCGAACTCCTACAATGAGCAGTTCTTC. It is translated as CASSLFLGANSYNEQFF.

In this sample, this clonotype turned up a few times. This sequence joins TRBV13 and TRBJ1-6; 8 bases are a match to TRBD1. V shed 3 bases, J shed 5 bases, and the junction held 9 bases outside the gene matches. Germline CDR1 PRHDT, CDR2 FYEKMQ (reference sequence). The CDR3 sequence is 17 residues long. The CDR3 nucleotides are TGTGCCAGCAGCTTCTTAAGAACAGGGGGGGATAATTCACCCCTCCACTTT. Amino acid sequence: CASSFLRTGGDNSPLHF. Using reference TRBV13 and TRBJ1-6 for the parts outside the CDR3, the full variable domain is AAGVIQSPRHLIKEKRETATLKCYPIPRHDTVYWYQQGPGQDPQFLISFYEKMQSDKGSIPDRFSAQQFSDYHSELNMSSLELGDSALYFCASSFLRTGGDNSPLHFGNGTRLTVT.

The chain is built from TRBV7-6 and TRBJ2-7; no clear D gene. The CDR3 length is 15 residues. Germline lookup yields CDR1 SGHVS and CDR2 FNYEAQ. V was shortened by 5 bases and J by 0 bases, with 14 bases between the two germline ends. As DNA, the CDR3 is TGTGCCAGCAGCCAAGGGTCCAGATTCTCCTACGAGCAGTACTTC. It codes for CASSQGSRFSYEQYF.

This clonotype appeared a few times. This sequence joins TRBV4-1 and TRBJ2-7, with D tentatively TRBD1 or TRBD2 (5 bases each). The CDR3 spans 14 residues. From germline, CDR1 is MGHRA and CDR2 YSYEKL. The V end was cut by 1 base, the J end by 2 bases, with 9 bases between. The CDR3 is CASSQGDGTYEQYF. CDR3 DNA sequence: TGCGCCAGCAGCCAAGGGGACGGCACCTACGAGCAGTACTTC.

The sample holds a few counts of this clonotype. The rearrangement uses TRBV4-1 and TRBJ2-7, with 8 bases matching TRBD2. CDR1 is MGHRA and CDR2 is YSYEKL in the germline V gene. CDR3 length: 16 amino acids. V gave up 0 bases and J gave up 3 bases; unmatched junction bases: 7. The CDR3 sequence is CASSQEPGTRFYEQYV. CDR3 DNA sequence: TGCGCCAGCAGCCAAGAGCCGGGGACTAGGTTCTACGAGCAGTACGTC.

Ten or more counts support this clonotype. V gene TRBV5-1 combines with J gene TRBJ1-2; D call uncertain. CDR1 SGHRS and CDR2 YFSETQ come from the germline V gene. Trimming removed 0 bases at V and 0 bases at J, with 6 bases between. The CDR3 covers 14 residues. The CDR3 region is CASSLVAANYGYTF. CDR3 DNA: TGCGCCAGCAGCTTGGTTGCAGCTAACTATGGCTACACCTTC.